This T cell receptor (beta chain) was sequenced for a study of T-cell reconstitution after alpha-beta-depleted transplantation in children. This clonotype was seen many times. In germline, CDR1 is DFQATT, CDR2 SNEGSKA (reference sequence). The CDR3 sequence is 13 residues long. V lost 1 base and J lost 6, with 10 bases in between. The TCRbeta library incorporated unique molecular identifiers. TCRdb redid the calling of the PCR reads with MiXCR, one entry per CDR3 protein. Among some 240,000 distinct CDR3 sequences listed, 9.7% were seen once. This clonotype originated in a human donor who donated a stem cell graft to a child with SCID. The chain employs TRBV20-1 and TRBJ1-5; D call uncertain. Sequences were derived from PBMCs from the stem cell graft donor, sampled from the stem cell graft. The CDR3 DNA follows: TGCAGTGCTAGAGTTCAAGGGCTTCAGCCCCAGCATTTT. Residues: CSARVQGLQPQHF.